The 21 T cell receptor beta chains below all came from one sample that was sequenced in a study of T cell responses to AZD1222 COVID-19 vaccine. Sequencing was performed with immunoSEQ multiplex PCR; in TCRdb, only in-frame clones are kept and a portion is missing. The profile shows approximately 100,000 clones, around 84% of them singletons. The sequences come from peripheral blood, collected on day 0 of AZD1222 vaccination. Receptor source: an adult in good health.

In regard to this clone: One end of the junction is discordant with germline, which a read error may explain. The genes are TRBV19 and TRBJ1-5, with D unclear. The germline CDR1 and CDR2 sequences are LNHDA and SQIVND (reference sequence). This CDR3 is 13 amino acids long. DNA of the CDR3: TGTGCCAGTAGTATGGCCTGGGCAGGACCCCCGCATTTT. Amino acids: CASSMAWAGPPHF.

The rearrangement joins TRBV18 to TRBJ1-1; 9 bases are a match to TRBD1. The junction had 8 bases not matched to a gene; V was cut back by 2 bases and J by 10 bases. The V gene's germline CDR1 is KGHSH and CDR2 LQKENI. The length of the CDR3 is 14 residues. The CDR3 reads CASSPETGGSRAFF. As DNA, the CDR3 is TGTGCCAGCTCACCAGAGACAGGGGGGTCGAGAGCTTTCTTT.

This clone was detected only once. V and J are TRBV7-3 and TRBJ2-7; D gene ambiguous. V dropped 5 bases and J dropped 0 bases, with 11 bases sitting between them. Germline V CDR1 and CDR2: SGHTA, FQGTGA. This CDR3 comprises 14 residues. CDR3 sequence (DNA): TGTGCCAGCAGCCCTCAGCCCGGCTCCTACGAGCAGTACTTC. Protein product: CASSPQPGSYEQYF.

The chain couples TRBV4-3 to TRBJ1-5; D is undetermined. V gave up 0 bases and J gave up 0 bases, with 6 bases separating them. Germline V gives CDR1 LGHNA, CDR2 YSLEER. The CDR3 contains 15 residues. The CDR3 coding sequence is TGCGCCAGCAGCCAAGAACCTTATAGCAATCAGCCCCAGCATTTT. Translated, it gives CASSQEPYSNQPQHF.

This chain joins TRBV9 and TRBJ1-3; D ambiguous. V lost 0 bases and J lost 4, with 8 bases in between. The CDR3 is made up of 14 amino acids. CDR1 is SGDLS, CDR2 YYNGEE, per germline. As DNA, the CDR3 is TGTGCCAGCAGCGTAGCTCGTCGGGGAAACACCATATATTTT. It specifies CASSVARRGNTIYF.

The chain employs TRBV28 and TRBJ1-5; 10 bases align to TRBD1. Per germline, CDR1 MDHEN and CDR2 SYDVKM. Trimming removed 2 bases from V and 9 bases from J; junction bases left unmatched: 10. The CDR3 has 16 amino acids. The CDR3 is CASSLAGTGAGRPQHF. The CDR3 DNA reads as TGTGCCAGCAGTTTAGCCGGGACAGGGGCCGGCCGGCCCCAGCATTTT.

The V gene is TRBV15, the J gene TRBJ2-7; D tentatively fits TRBD1 or TRBD2 (7 bases each). V lost 0 bases and J lost 4, with 16 bases in between. This CDR3 region has 16 residues. Germline lookup yields CDR1 LNHNV and CDR2 YYDKDF (reference sequence). CDR3 nucleotides: TGTGCCACCAGCAGAGAGTCCGGCAGGGGGGGGTACGAGCAGTACTTC. Its protein product is CATSRESGRGGYEQYF.

The genes are TRBV5-1 and TRBJ2-1; D not certain. V dropped 1 base and J dropped 8 bases, with 4 bases sitting between them. The CDR3 spans 11 residues. CDR1 is SGHRS, CDR2 YFSETQ, per germline. CDR3 in amino acids: CASSLLDEQFF. The CDR3 region has the DNA TGCGCCAGCAGCTTGTTGGATGAGCAGTTCTTC. Based on the CDR3 plus reference TRBV5-1 and TRBJ2-1, the full variable domain is KAGVTQTPRYLIKTRGQQVTLSCSPISGHRSVSWYQQTPGQGLQFLFEYFSETQRNKGNFPGRFSGRQFSNSRSEMNVSTLELGDSALYLCASSLLDEQFFGPGTRLTVL.

A single count supports this clone. The V gene is TRBV10-3, the J gene TRBJ2-1; 9 nucleotides align to TRBD1. This CDR3 is 15 amino acids long. Germline-derived CDR1 and CDR2 are ENHRY and SYGVKD. V was pared by 2 bases and J by 9 bases, with 8 bases of the junction left unmatched. Here the CDR3 DNA reads TGTGCCATCAGTGAGGGGGGGACAGGGACCGGTGAGCAGTTCTTC. Translated: CAISEGGTGTGEQFF.

The rearrangement uses TRBV7-9 and TRBJ1-5; D not certain. Per germline, CDR1 SEHNR and CDR2 FQNEAQ (reference sequence). V was shortened by 2 bases and J by 7 bases, with 9 bases between the two germline ends. CDR3 size: 13 residues. For the CDR3, the DNA is TGTGCCAGCAGCTTAAACTGGAACCAGCCCCAGCATTTT. Protein product: CASSLNWNQPQHF.

The J gene is TRBJ2-1, the V gene TRBV27, with TRBD2 matching 8 bases. The CDR3 extends over 16 amino acids. Germline CDR1 is MNHEY and CDR2 is SMNVEV (reference sequence). Germline trimming cut 5 bases from V and 10 bases from J; bases unmatched to any gene: 16. CDR3 in DNA: TGTGCCAGCAGTCCCCGGAGCTGGGCGGGAGGAAGGGAGCAGTTCTTC. Its protein is CASSPRSWAGGREQFF.

The chain recombines TRBV5-6 with TRBJ2-1; 10 bases fit TRBD2. The germline V gene encodes CDR1 SGHDT and CDR2 YYEEEE. This CDR3 is 18 amino acids long. V shed 0 bases, J shed 4 bases, and the junction held 10 bases outside the gene matches. The DNA of the CDR3 is TGTGCCAGCAGCTTGGTTTCCAGCGGGAGGGCCCTATACAATGAGCAGTTCTTC. Its protein product is CASSLVSSGRALYNEQFF.

The J gene is TRBJ1-1, the V gene TRBV19; D is undetermined. V lost 3 bases and J lost 10, with 21 bases in between. CDR3 length: 15 residues. From germline, CDR1 is LNHDA and CDR2 SQIVND (reference sequence). The CDR3 DNA reads TGTGCCAGTAGTATTGTAGAGGGCGATAGGGCGAGAGCTTTCTTT. Protein: CASSIVEGDRARAFF. Using reference TRBV19 and TRBJ1-1 for the parts outside the CDR3, the full variable domain is DGGITQSPKYLFRKEGQNVTLSCEQNLNHDAMYWYRQDPGQGLRLIYYSQIVNDFQKGDIAEGYSVSREKKESFPLTVTSAQKNPTAFYLCASSIVEGDRARAFFGQGTRLTVV.

The DNA of the CDR3 is TGTGCCAGCAGGGGGACTCCAAACACCGGGGAGCTGTTTTTT. Translation: CASRGTPNTGELFF. The chain is built from TRBV28 and TRBJ2-2; TRBD2 might be the D (6 bases). The CDR3 totals 14 residues. Germline loops: CDR1 MDHEN, CDR2 SYDVKM. V was clipped by 6 bases and J by 2 bases, with 10 bases between them.

V gene TRBV5-4 combines with J gene TRBJ2-3, with 7 bases fitting TRBD2. The germline V gene has CDR1 SGHNT and CDR2 YYREEE (reference sequence). The CDR3 has 16 amino acids. J was trimmed by 6 bases and V by 0 bases; bases with no gene match: 10. The CDR3, as DNA: TGTGCCAGCAGCTTGGATTTCGCGGGAGCGGGTGATACGCAGTATTTT. Translating it yields CASSLDFAGAGDTQYF.

The chain employs TRBV3-1 (or the pseudogene TRBV3-2) and TRBJ2-1; TRBD2 matches at 8 bases. CDR1 and CDR2 from the germline V gene are LGHDT and YNNKEL (reference sequence). The CDR3 has 14 amino acids. Trimming took 6 bases from V and 8 from J; bases not matched to a gene: 9. The CDR3 bases are TGTGCCAGCAGTCCCGGGACTAGACACGATGAGCAGTTCTTC. Amino acid sequence: CASSPGTRHDEQFF.

V usage is TRBV9 and J usage is TRBJ2-1, with unresolved D. V was clipped by 0 bases and J by 5 bases, with 9 bases between them. Germline V gene data show CDR1 as SGDLS and CDR2 as YYNGEE. CDR3 length: 14 amino acids. Here the CDR3 reads CASSVGPANNEQFF. DNA for the CDR3: TGTGCCAGCAGCGTAGGACCAGCTAACAATGAGCAGTTCTTC.

J is TRBJ2-7 and V is TRBV7-2, with TRBD2 matching over 13 bases. Germline CDR1 is SGHTA and CDR2 is FQGNSA. V gave up 3 bases and J gave up 0 bases; unmatched junction bases: 5. This CDR3 is 17 amino acids long. Here the CDR3 DNA reads TGTGCCAGCAGCTTTCAAAGGACTAGCGGGAGCTCCTACGAGCAGTACTTC. Translated, it gives CASSFQRTSGSSYEQYF.

This rearrangement joins TRBV10-3 to TRBJ2-7, with a possible D match to TRBD1 (5 bases). V lost 6 bases to trimming and J lost 0 bases, with 9 bases between them. Germline lookup yields CDR1 ENHRY and CDR2 SYGVKD. The CDR3 extends over 13 amino acids. In DNA, the CDR3 is TGTGCCATCAGGGACACCAGCTCCTACGAGCAGTACTTC. It specifies CAIRDTSSYEQYF.

The chain uses TRBV6-5 and TRBJ1-1, with D possibly being TRBD1 (5 bases). V lost 8 bases and J 5 bases, leaving 15 bases between the germline ends. CDR1 and CDR2 from the germline V gene are MNHEY and SVGAGI. CDR3 length: 13 amino acids. The CDR3 coding sequence is TGTGCCAGCCACCTCTCGGGGGGAACTGAAGCTTTCTTT. Translated: CASHLSGGTEAFF.

The rearrangement joins TRBV25-1 to TRBJ1-2; 11 bases map to TRBD1. The CDR3 loop spans 15 amino acids. Germline V gives CDR1 MGHDK, CDR2 SYGVNS. The V segment lost 4 bases and the J segment 2 bases; nucleotides outside the gene matches: 3. The CDR3 spells CASSVWDRGNYGYTF. In DNA, the CDR3 is TGTGCCAGCAGTGTATGGGACAGGGGGAACTATGGCTACACCTTC.